This TCR beta chain was retrieved from a study of T cell responses to AZD1222 COVID-19 vaccine listed by TCRdb under 2021. Background on the whole study: Because spike-specific TCR depth and breadth did not differ between the two schedules, AZD1222 recipients who got a second dose at roughly 4 weeks were pooled with those who got a second dose at roughly 12 weeks. A total of about 250 trial participants underwent TCR sequencing, of whom 200 to 220 had received two doses of AZD1222 and some 25 had received two doses of the MenACWY control vaccine. Trial participants were enrolled by age into 18-55, 56-69 and 70-plus year subgroups, with about 150, 27 and 61 TCR-sequenced participants respectively. General study outcomes and caveats: Most participants were white British and females outnumbered males, and the authors suggested that clonal diversity may have been underestimated. The whole spike protein was spanned by vaccine-associated CD4 TCRs, and dominant responses were seen in regions 160-218 and 743-854. Reportedly, almost half of the unique spike-specific TCRs recognized epitopes lying outside the regions that are mutated in the B.1.351 and B.1.1.7 variants. Because no day 14 peak-response samples were available, repertoires were characterized only after the peak T cell response. Conclusions about previously exposed vaccinees are limited because only a handful of AZD1222 recipients were SARS-CoV-2 seropositive at baseline. Spike-specific TCR breadth and depth rose significantly after two AZD1222 doses compared with day 0 and with MenACWY recipients. In the small 56-69-year group, the increase in depth fell short of significance, most likely because of low power.

The CDR3 regions of human TCRbeta chains were analyzed by immunosequencing. In the authors' own workflow: TCRs in the repertoires were matched against a reference library of SARS-CoV-2-specific TCRs that had been generated with the MIRA antigen-specificity platform. Breadth was defined as the fraction of unique TCRs that were SARS-CoV-2-associated. Depth was defined as the fraction of total T cells that were SARS-CoV-2-associated. Using the MIRA data, every spike-specific TCR was mapped to the spike region that the TCR reacted to and assigned to either a CD4 or a CD8 class. Log10-transformed breadth and depth values were compared by one-way ANOVA with Sidak's multiple comparisons tests. TCRdb limited this immuneACCESS table to in-frame rearrangements with V and J called. A share of clones is missing; checked studies link under half to unresolved V genes, and the rest is unexplained. V, J and clone size are taken as reported in that table, and D and trimming were inferred from the DNA itself. The sample data list under 110,000 clones, and approximately 84% of these were observed just once. 16% of the sample is taken by the ten largest.

Comment on this clone: The specificity of this receptor is unknown. No quality values exist for individual bases; no much larger clone is one base distant.

The intended sense of this specimen's time point label: baseline before first vaccination. Vaccinee samples were obtained from the UK trials COV001 and COV002, which included a single-blind randomized controlled phase 2/3 trial of AZD1222 (ChAdOx1 nCoV-19) in healthy adults. For TCRbeta chain sequencing, PBMC samples were collected from trial participants at day 0 and at day 28 after the second dose. Material: peripheral blood, obtained on day 0 of AZD1222 vaccination. This receptor was obtained from an adult in good health.

The encoded CDR3 is CSASGTQSSYEQYF. In nucleotide form, the sequence is TGCAGTGCTAGTGGGACTCAGAGCTCCTACGAGCAGTACTTC. In this chain, TRBV20-1 is recombined with TRBJ2-7; TRBD2 might be the D gene, on 6 matching bases. The CDR3 runs 14 amino acids, cysteine and phenylalanine included. Kept here is only the CDR3 DNA, which spans 42 bases and is read in frame from base 1. V lost 3 bases and J lost 0 bases; the stretch between them is 12 bases long. Based on the germline V gene (reference sequence), the CDR1 and CDR2 sequences are DFQATT and SNEGSKA.